This passage covers 7 T cell receptor beta chains from one sample sequenced in a study of T cells after yellow fever vaccination. From the 5' RACE reads, TCRdb called clonotypes with MiXCR, one entry per CDR3 protein. The sample yields hundreds of thousands of distinct CDR3 sequences, 12% seen once. The sample in question was CD4+ T cells sorted from PBMCs, obtained 15 days after the yellow fever booster vaccination. The receptors were gathered from a man between 18 and 35 years old who received the YFV17D yellow fever vaccine.

This chain joins TRBV20-1 and TRBJ1-1; the D gene is possibly TRBD1 (5 bases). Germline assignment: CDR1 DFQATT and CDR2 SNEGSKA (reference sequence). With 5 bases removed from V and 4 bases from J, the gap between germline ends came to 11 bases. The CDR3 has 12 amino acids. CDR3 nucleotides: TGCAGTGCTGGAGGGACGCGCACTGAAGCTTTCTTT. Its translation: CSAGGTRTEAFF.

V gene TRBV5-1 combines with J gene TRBJ2-1, with a tentative D call TRBD2 (6 bases). V was clipped by 4 bases and J by 8 bases, with 16 bases between them. Germline loops: CDR1 SGHRS, CDR2 YFSETQ. This CDR3 spans 14 amino acids. The CDR3 protein is CASSLISGGDEQFF. CDR3 DNA sequence: TGCGCCAGCAGCCTGATTAGCGGCGGGGATGAGCAGTTCTTC.

This clonotype was seen a few times. This chain joins TRBV7-2 and TRBJ2-7; tentative D call: TRBD2 (7 bases). V gave up 6 bases and J gave up 2 bases, with 23 bases separating them. CDR3 length equals 17 residues. Germline-derived CDR1 and CDR2 are SGHTA and FQGNSA. The CDR3 spells CASRRGLARGIAYEQYF. Written as DNA, the CDR3 is TGTGCCAGCAGGCGGGGGCTAGCAAGGGGGATAGCCTACGAGCAGTACTTC.

J is TRBJ1-1 and V is TRBV19, with D possibly TRBD1 on 5 matching bases. This CDR3 has 14 amino acids. CDR1 and CDR2 from the germline V gene are LNHDA and SQIVND (reference sequence). V dropped 8 bases and J dropped 5 bases, with 18 bases sitting between them. CDR3 in DNA: TGTGCCAGTCGACAGAACGAACGAGAAACTGAAGCTTTCTTT. It encodes CASRQNERETEAFF.

The chain couples TRBV12-3 or TRBV12-4 to TRBJ2-1; 10 bases fit TRBD2. V lost 5 bases, J lost 9 bases, and 7 bases stayed unmatched. The CDR3 is 14 amino acids. As DNA, the CDR3 is TGTGCCAGCAGTCCTAGGACTAGCGGAGGTGAGCAGTTCTTC. Translation gives CASSPRTSGGEQFF.

This clonotype was picked up a small number of times. This chain connects TRBV6-2 or TRBV6-3 to TRBJ1-2; perhaps TRBD1 as D (5 bases). Trimming removed 4 bases from V and 3 bases from J, with 9 bases in between. This CDR3 has 13 residues. The germline V gene encodes CDR1 MNHEY and CDR2 SVGEGT. Here the CDR3 DNA reads TGTGCCAGCAGTTTCACGACAGACTATGGCTACACCTTC. This translates into CASSFTTDYGYTF.

This clonotype was counted a few times. This chain joins TRBV24-1 and TRBJ1-5; 7 bases fit TRBD1. The J segment lost 16 bases and the V segment lost 3 bases, leaving 11 bases of the junction unmatched. Looked up from germline, CDR1 is KGHDR and CDR2 is SFDVKD. The CDR3 has 13 residues. CDR3 nucleotides: TGTGCCACCAGTGATAGACAGGGTTTCCCTCCCCATTTT. It codes for CATSDRQGFPPHF.